A few counts support the clone carrying this TCR beta chain. Its antigen is not identified. Orbital computed tomography and thyroid ultrasound, together with serum TRAb and thyroxine and clinical symptoms, were used for diagnoses. The CDR3 contains 13 residues. V gave up 3 bases and J gave up 10 bases; unmatched junction bases: 7. Germline V CDR1 and CDR2: SGHVS, FQNEAQ. The CDR3 regions of TCR beta were amplified from RNA transcripts. In the first-round RT-PCR of the TCR CDR3, the HTBI primer set was used. TCRdb re-derived calls from the multiplex PCR reads in MiXCR, one entry per CDR3 protein. Of approximately 700,000 distinct CDR3 sequences in the sample, around 17% are singletons; the top ten hold around 7.7%. This specimen comes from a study of T cells in Graves' hyperthyroidism and ophthalmopathy. Background on the study: Prior to any treatment, at the point of initial diagnosis, peripheral blood was collected. Findings and caveats of the study: Blood held most thyroid clonotypes expanded above 0.001 frequency. Patients with ophthalmopathy were separated from those with stable hyperthyroidism by a 13 V-J model.

This receptor was identified in a young man with Graves' hyperthyroidism. The sample comprised blood. The chain combines TRBV7-8 with TRBJ2-3, with 7 bases aligning to TRBD1. The CDR3: CASSLTTQGAQYF. CDR3 nucleotide sequence: TGTGCCAGCAGCTTGACCACCCAGGGGGCGCAGTATTTT.